These 12 T cell receptor beta chains originate from one sample sequenced in a study of blood T cell repertoires in COVID-19. Assay: immunoSEQ multiplex PCR; the TCRdb copy retains only in-frame clones and omits some. This table has 150,000 or so clones, around 82% appearing once. Input material: peripheral blood. Every receptor here comes from a woman in her sixties or seventies with acute or convalescent COVID-19.

This rearrangement joins TRBV5-4 to TRBJ2-3; D ambiguous. The V gene lost 1 base and the J gene lost 1 base, with 4 bases spanning the gap. Looked up from germline, CDR1 is SGHNT and CDR2 is YYREEE (reference sequence). This CDR3 comprises 13 residues. The CDR3 sequence is CASSLSGTDTQYF. CDR3 sequence (DNA): TGTGCCAGCAGCTTGTCAGGCACAGATACGCAGTATTTT.

The V gene is TRBV18, the J gene TRBJ1-1; the match to TRBD1 covers 9 bases. CDR1 and CDR2 from the germline V gene are KGHSH and LQKENI. The CDR3 is made up of 14 amino acids. Trimming at V came to 3 bases and at J to 2 bases, leaving 1 base not matched to a gene. CDR3 residues: CASSPGQGNTEAFF. CDR3 nucleotide sequence: TGTGCCAGCTCACCGGGACAGGGAAACACTGAAGCTTTCTTT.

This clone was seen more than once but under ten times. The genes are TRBV28 and TRBJ1-2; 8 bases are a match to TRBD1. J lost 4 bases, V lost 7 bases, and 14 bases had no gene match. The CDR3 sequence is 16 residues long. In germline, CDR1 is MDHEN, CDR2 SYDVKM. CDR3 in amino acids: CASIGRTGRRLYGYTF. CDR3 DNA: TGTGCCAGCATAGGGCGGACAGGGCGCCGTCTCTATGGCTACACCTTC.

The chain carries TRBV10-3 and TRBJ2-4; 9 bases align to TRBD2. The CDR3 extends over 22 amino acids. Germline V CDR1 and CDR2: ENHRY, SYGVKD. V shed 0 bases and J 1 base; nucleotides not matched to a gene: 19. The CDR3 DNA sequence: TGTGCCATCAGTGAGTCCAGGGGCGCTTATAGCGGGAGCGGTAGGGCCAAAAACATTCAGTACTTC. This sequence encodes CAISESRGAYSGSGRAKNIQYF.

The chain links TRBV7-9 to TRBJ2-5; TRBD1 is a possible D gene (6 bases). The CDR3 is 15 residues long. The V gene lost 4 bases and the J gene lost 2 bases, with 14 bases spanning the gap. CDR1 SEHNR and CDR2 FQNEAQ come from the germline V gene (reference sequence). CDR3 DNA sequence: TGTGCCAGCAGCTCAAGGGACAATCTGCAAGAGACCCAGTACTTC. Amino acid sequence: CASSSRDNLQETQYF.

The J gene is TRBJ2-2, the V gene TRBV7-9; the match to TRBD1 covers 12 bases. From germline, CDR1 is SEHNR and CDR2 FQNEAQ (reference sequence). The CDR3 spans 15 residues. The junction had 4 bases not matched to a gene; V was cut back by 5 bases and J by 6 bases. CDR3 residues: CASSTGTGGPGELFF. In DNA form, the CDR3 reads TGTGCCAGCAGCACCGGGACAGGGGGCCCCGGGGAGCTGTTTTTT.

The rearrangement joins TRBV11-2 to TRBJ1-2, with a weak D call TRBD1 (6 bases). Trimming took 5 bases from V and 3 from J, leaving 13 bases between them. The germline CDR1 and CDR2 sequences are SGHAT and FQNNGV. This CDR3 spans 14 amino acids. In DNA form, the CDR3 reads TGTGCCAGCAGCCCCATAGGGGGGGACTATGGCTACACCTTC. Translating gives CASSPIGGDYGYTF.

The chain couples TRBV6-2 or TRBV6-3 to TRBJ2-1; TRBD2 matches 7 bases. The length of the CDR3 is 15 residues. After removal of 6 bases from V and 4 bases from J, the junction contained 9 bases not matched to a gene. CDR1 MNHEY and CDR2 SVGEGT come from the germline V gene. This chain's CDR3 is CASSLTGGIYNEQFF. The CDR3 nucleotides read TGTGCCAGCAGCCTGACCGGGGGGATATACAATGAGCAGTTCTTC.

The rearrangement joins TRBV9 to TRBJ2-7; TRBD1 aligns across 8 bases. Germline CDR1 SGDLS, CDR2 YYNGEE. The CDR3 consists of 14 residues. The V segment lost 0 bases and the J segment 3 bases; nucleotides outside the gene matches: 2. CDR3 in amino acids: CASSVGGQGYEQYF. CDR3 nucleotide sequence: TGTGCCAGCAGCGTAGGAGGACAGGGCTACGAGCAGTACTTC. Using reference TRBV9 and TRBJ2-7 for the parts outside the CDR3, the full variable domain is DSGVTQTPKHLITATGQRVTLRCSPRSGDLSVYWYQQSLDQGLQFLIQYYNGEERAKGNILERFSAQQFPDLHSELNLSSLELGDSALYFCASSVGGQGYEQYFGPGTRLTVT.

The chain joins TRBV6-5 to TRBJ1-3; 9 bases fit TRBD1. The V gene's germline CDR1 is MNHEY and CDR2 SVGAGI. V lost 0 bases, J lost 7 bases, and 4 bases stayed unmatched. The CDR3 covers 15 residues. The CDR3 bases are TGTGCCAGCAGTTACTCAAACAGGGGGCAGAACACCATATATTTT. This gives the protein CASSYSNRGQNTIYF.

In its sample, this clone was seen once. The J gene is TRBJ2-5, the V gene TRBV7-2; TRBD1 aligns across 11 bases. V trimming: 6 bases; J trimming: 8 bases; junction bases outside the gene matches: 2. Germline V gene sequence: CDR1 SGHTA, CDR2 FQGNSA. This CDR3 contains 12 residues. The CDR3 nucleotides are TGTGCCAGCAGGGGACAGGGGGAAACCCAGTACTTC. Translated: CASRGQGETQYF.

The chain combines TRBV3-1 (or the pseudogene TRBV3-2) with TRBJ1-5; D gene uncertain. This CDR3 is built from 13 residues. Germline-derived CDR1 and CDR2 are LGHDT and YNNKEL (reference sequence). Trimming took off 0 bases at V and 7 bases at J, with 7 bases between the two ends. DNA of the CDR3: TGTGCCAGCAGCCAAGAGAGAGGCCAGCCCCAGCATTTT. This encodes CASSQERGQPQHF.